Following are 26 T cell receptor beta chains from one sample sequenced in a study of OX40 agonist ivuxolimab in advanced cancers. Sequencing was performed with immunoSEQ multiplex PCR; in TCRdb, only in-frame clones are kept and a portion is missing. The table includes some 96,000 clones, 70% to 85% detected once. Sequencing was performed on CD4+ or CD8+ T cells sorted from blood, taken in a trial of the OX40 agonist ivuxolimab. These receptor sequences come from an adult with an advanced solid tumor such as melanoma, head and neck, liver or kidney cancer.

The chain has TRBV7-6 and TRBJ1-1; 7 positions match TRBD1. Germline V lookup: CDR1 SGHVS, CDR2 FNYEAQ. J was trimmed by 5 bases and V by 1 base; bases with no gene match: 1. This CDR3 is built from 13 residues. For the CDR3, the DNA is TGTGCCAGCAGCTTAGGGGGACAGACTGAAGCTTTCTTT. Its translation is CASSLGGQTEAFF.

J is TRBJ1-3 and V is TRBV7-9, with D hard to call. V gave up 1 base and J gave up 0 bases, with 4 bases separating them. CDR3 length equals 14 residues. Germline V gene lookup returns CDR1 SEHNR and CDR2 FQNEAQ (reference sequence). The CDR3 region is CASSLGNSGNTIYF. DNA for the CDR3: TGTGCCAGCAGCTTAGGGAACTCTGGAAACACCATATATTTT.

The sample holds one count of this clone. The rearrangement uses TRBV5-1 and TRBJ2-3, with D perhaps TRBD1 (5 bases). Looked up from germline, CDR1 is SGHRS and CDR2 is YFSETQ. CDR3 length equals 17 residues. Trimming pared 1 base from V and 0 bases from J, leaving 15 bases between. The CDR3 spells CASSLRGEKPSTDTQYF. The CDR3 DNA follows: TGCGCCAGCAGCTTGAGGGGTGAAAAGCCTAGCACAGATACGCAGTATTTT.

The J gene is TRBJ2-5, the V gene TRBV11-3; TRBD2 matches at 10 bases. J was trimmed by 4 bases and V by 5 bases; bases with no gene match: 7. Germline V gene lookup returns CDR1 SGHNT and CDR2 YENEEA. This CDR3 has 15 amino acids. DNA of the CDR3: TGTGCCAGCAGCCGCGGGACTAGCGCTACAGAGACCCAGTACTTC. Protein: CASSRGTSATETQYF.

This chain links TRBV6-5 with TRBJ2-7; 7 nucleotides align to TRBD1. This CDR3 has 14 residues. V lost 6 bases and J lost 0; bases outside the gene matches: 5. Germline loops: CDR1 MNHEY, CDR2 SVGAGI. The CDR3 DNA reads TGTGCCAGCAGAGGGACAGCGGACTCCTACGAGCAGTACTTC. Translated, it gives CASRGTADSYEQYF.

This clone was counted once. The chain combines TRBV18 with TRBJ2-3, with TRBD2 identical over 9 bases. Germline V lookup: CDR1 KGHSH, CDR2 LQKENI. This CDR3 comprises 15 residues. V trimming: 6 bases; J trimming: 4 bases; junction bases outside the gene matches: 8. CDR3 sequence (DNA): TGTGCCAGCTCCTTAGCGGGGGATTTCGCAGATACGCAGTATTTT. It is translated as CASSLAGDFADTQYF.

The V and J genes are TRBV5-1 and TRBJ2-7; D is perhaps TRBD1 (6 bases). V gave up 4 bases and J gave up 5 bases, with 13 bases separating them. This CDR3 has 13 amino acids. The V gene's germline CDR1 is SGHRS and CDR2 YFSETQ. CDR3 region: CASSLEQGDEQYF. The CDR3 DNA is TGCGCCAGCAGCCTTGAACAGGGTGACGAGCAGTACTTC.

This clone has more than one count but fewer than ten. The chain uses TRBV6-1 and TRBJ2-7; TRBD1 agrees at 8 bases. The junction had 3 bases not matched to a gene; V was cut back by 6 bases and J by 2 bases. The CDR3 is 13 amino acids. CDR1 and CDR2 (germline): MNHNS, SASEGT. For the CDR3, the DNA is TGTGCCAGCAGGACAGGGGTGGCCTACGAGCAGTACTTC. Its protein product is CASRTGVAYEQYF.

V usage is TRBV7-2 and J usage is TRBJ2-3, with 8 bases aligning to TRBD2. Germline lookup yields CDR1 SGHTA and CDR2 FQGNSA. The CDR3 consists of 18 residues. J lost 2 bases, V lost 0 bases, and 10 bases had no gene match. The CDR3 nucleotides are TGTGCCAGCAGCTTAGCGCGAGCGGGGGCCGGCTTCACAGATACGCAGTATTTT. As protein: CASSLARAGAGFTDTQYF.

The V gene is TRBV27, the J gene TRBJ1-1, with D possibly TRBD1 on 5 matching bases. From germline, CDR1 is MNHEY and CDR2 SMNVEV (reference sequence). V was shortened by 6 bases and J by 2 bases, with 16 bases between the two germline ends. The CDR3 contains 15 residues. The CDR3 sequence is CASSFRGPRNTEAFF. Written as DNA, the CDR3 is TGTGCCAGCAGCTTTCGGGGACCACGCAACACTGAAGCTTTCTTT.

In DNA, the CDR3 is TGTGCCAGCAGTCCCCGGAGGAACACTCGCACAGATACGCAGTATTTT. Protein sequence: CASSPRRNTRTDTQYF. The chain combines TRBV27 with TRBJ2-3; D is possibly TRBD2 (5 bases). CDR1 MNHEY and CDR2 SMNVEV come from the germline V gene (reference sequence). The CDR3 runs to 16 residues. Trimming took off 5 bases at V and 1 base at J, with 16 bases between the two ends.

The chain uses TRBV11-1 and TRBJ2-5, with D possibly called TRBD1 or TRBD2 (6 bases each). The CDR3 contains 14 residues. Trimming took 2 bases from V and 5 from J, leaving 12 bases between them. Germline assignment: CDR1 SGHAT and CDR2 FQDESV (reference sequence). The CDR3 DNA is TGTGCCAGCAGCTTAACGGGGGCCGGGGAGACCCAGTACTTC. Protein product: CASSLTGAGETQYF.

J is TRBJ2-3 and V is TRBV7-9; perhaps TRBD2 as D (6 bases). Trimming took off 2 bases at V and 2 bases at J, with 14 bases between the two ends. The germline CDR1 and CDR2 sequences are SEHNR and FQNEAQ (reference sequence). The CDR3 has 16 amino acids. CDR3 in amino acids: CASSLLGRTNTDTQYF. For the CDR3, the DNA is TGTGCCAGCAGCTTACTGGGGAGGACTAACACAGATACGCAGTATTTT.

The chain links TRBV5-4 to TRBJ1-4; D ambiguous. Germline CDR1 is SGHNT and CDR2 is YYREEE (reference sequence). V was shortened by 0 bases and J by 4 bases, with 4 bases between the two germline ends. The CDR3 extends over 13 amino acids. CDR3 sequence (DNA): TGTGCCAGCAGCTTGGGACGTAATGAAAAACTGTTTTTT. Translation gives CASSLGRNEKLFF.

This rearrangement joins TRBV28 to TRBJ1-1; the D is unclear. The germline CDR1 and CDR2 sequences are MDHEN and SYDVKM. This CDR3 comprises 14 residues. Between the trimmed V and J ends, which lost 6 bases and 4 bases, there was a span of 15 bases. DNA for the CDR3: TGTGCCAGCAGCCTACGCGGAACACGCACTGAAGCTTTCTTT. As protein: CASSLRGTRTEAFF. Full variable domain (rest looked up from reference TRBV28 and TRBJ1-1): DVKVTQSSRYLVKRTGEKVFLECVQDMDHENMFWYRQDPGLGLRLIYFSYDVKMKEKGDIPEGYSVSREKKERFSLILESASTNQTSMYLCASSLRGTRTEAFFGQGTRLTVV.

This clone has a handful of counts. The chain is built from TRBV7-6 and TRBJ2-7; 9 positions match TRBD1. This CDR3 has 14 residues. Per the germline V gene, CDR1 is SGHVS and CDR2 is FNYEAQ. V lost 3 bases, J lost 4 bases, and 4 bases stayed unmatched. Here the CDR3 reads CASSLLGQGYEQYF. Here the CDR3 DNA reads TGTGCCAGCAGCTTGCTGGGACAGGGATACGAGCAGTACTTC.

The V gene is TRBV15, the J gene TRBJ2-1, with TRBD2 matching 7 bases. The CDR3 covers 17 residues. Trimming removed 1 base from V and 7 bases from J; junction bases left unmatched: 13. Germline CDR1 reads LNHNV; CDR2 reads YYDKDF (reference sequence). The CDR3 DNA sequence: TGTGCCACCAGCAGAGGCGCTAGCGGTGGTGTTCGGAATGAGCAGTTCTTC. Amino acid sequence: CATSRGASGGVRNEQFF.

CDR3 sequence (DNA): TGTGCCAGCAGTTACTCGGGTGTTGGCTACGAGCAGTACTTC. It encodes CASSYSGVGYEQYF. The J gene is TRBJ2-7, the V gene TRBV6-6, with no clear D. V dropped 0 bases and J dropped 3 bases, with 9 bases sitting between them. CDR1 MNHNY and CDR2 SVGAGI come from the germline V gene (reference sequence). This CDR3 region has 14 residues.

This chain joins TRBV6-1 and TRBJ1-5; 9 bases line up with TRBD1. Germline assignment: CDR1 MNHNS and CDR2 SASEGT. The CDR3 is 13 amino acids. V trimming: 8 bases; J trimming: 7 bases; junction bases outside the gene matches: 6. The CDR3, as DNA: TGTGCCAGCGGCCGGGACAGGGACCAGCCCCAGCATTTT. Translation: CASGRDRDQPQHF.

V is TRBV19 and J is TRBJ2-7, with TRBD2 matching 14 bases. CDR3 size: 16 residues. The germline V gene has CDR1 LNHDA and CDR2 SQIVND (reference sequence). J lost 4 bases, V lost 6 bases, and 8 bases had no gene match. CDR3 region: CASSTIGTSGSYEQYF. The CDR3 DNA is TGTGCCAGTAGCACAATTGGGACTAGCGGGAGTTACGAGCAGTACTTC.

V is TRBV4-3 and J is TRBJ2-5, with 7 bases matching TRBD2. The CDR3 is made up of 16 amino acids. Per the germline V gene, CDR1 is LGHNA and CDR2 is YSLEER. Trimming removed 0 bases from V and 2 bases from J; junction bases left unmatched: 6. CDR3 sequence reads: CASSQDRASGQETQYF. Written as DNA, the CDR3 is TGCGCCAGCAGCCAAGATAGGGCTAGCGGACAAGAGACCCAGTACTTC.

This clone was recorded a few times. The chain links TRBV5-6 to TRBJ1-4; the D gene is possibly TRBD1 (6 bases). CDR1 and CDR2 (germline): SGHDT, YYEEEE. The CDR3 consists of 12 residues. V was cut by 3 bases and J by 8 bases, with 8 bases left in between. Here the CDR3 DNA reads TGTGCCAGCAGCTCTGGGACAGAAAAACTGTTTTTT. The encoded protein is CASSSGTEKLFF.

This chain joins TRBV9 and TRBJ2-3; D is tentatively TRBD1 or TRBD2 (6 bases each). Germline assignment: CDR1 SGDLS and CDR2 YYNGEE. Trimming left V 4 bases short and J 4 bases short, with 16 bases between. This CDR3 has 15 amino acids. The CDR3 spells CASSQAGGQADTQYF. The DNA for the CDR3 is TGTGCCAGCAGCCAAGCTGGGGGGCAAGCAGATACGCAGTATTTT. Full variable domain (rest looked up from reference TRBV9 and TRBJ2-3): DSGVTQTPKHLITATGQRVTLRCSPRSGDLSVYWYQQSLDQGLQFLIQYYNGEERAKGNILERFSAQQFPDLHSELNLSSLELGDSALYFCASSQAGGQADTQYFGPGTRLTVL.

This clone came up a few times. The genes are TRBV28 and TRBJ2-3, with D tentatively TRBD1 (5 bases). CDR3 length: 13 residues. V was clipped by 5 bases and J by 4 bases, with 10 bases between them. Germline V gene data show CDR1 as MDHEN and CDR2 as SYDVKM. Written as DNA, the CDR3 is TGTGCCAGCAGTCCAACAGGAGCAGATACGCAGTATTTT. This gives the protein CASSPTGADTQYF.

The chain is built from TRBV7-8 and TRBJ2-5; D unclear. Germline assignment: CDR1 SGHVS and CDR2 FQNEAQ. The V gene lost 3 bases and the J gene lost 5 bases, with 7 bases spanning the gap. This CDR3 comprises 12 residues. The CDR3 loop is CASSFRPETQYF. Written as DNA, the CDR3 is TGTGCCAGCAGCTTTAGGCCGGAGACCCAGTACTTC.

V gene TRBV6-4 combines with J gene TRBJ2-6, with D tentatively TRBD1 or TRBD2 (6 bases each). V dropped 3 bases and J dropped 0 bases, with 21 bases sitting between them. The CDR3 is made up of 20 amino acids. Germline CDR1 MRHNA, CDR2 SNTAGT. The CDR3 DNA sequence: TGTGCCAGCAGTGAGGACGGGGGACATCTAGTCGGCTCTGGGGCCAACGTCCTGACTTTC. Translating it yields CASSEDGGHLVGSGANVLTF.